Listed below are T cell receptor beta chains from one sample, sequenced in a study of technical replicates of blood from several donors. Sequencing used immunoSEQ multiplex PCR; TCRdb keeps in-frame clones, though not all of them. The top ten hold roughly 0.2% of the sample, which has tens of thousands of clones, approximately 96% seen once. The sample taken for sequencing was T cells isolated from PBMCs. All receptors derive from a human donor in good health. CDR3s include the opening cysteine and the closing phenylalanine or tryptophan. D genes are given only for firm matches. A row's size may be missing; if present it is once, few, many or a size class.

cdr3_aa	cdr3_nt	d_call	v_call	j_call	clone_size
CSVPTTDRNEQFF	TGCAGCGTTCCAACAACAGACCGGAATGAGCAGTTCTTC	-	TRBV29-1	TRBJ2-1	-
CAWSARGYGYTF	TGTGCCTGGAGTGCCAGGGGTTATGGCTACACCTTC	-	TRBV30	TRBJ1-2	-
CASTTGQGEGYTF	TGTGCCAGCACCACCGGACAGGGGGAAGGCTACACCTTC	TRBD1	TRBV6-5	TRBJ1-2	-
CASSKGLAGQETQYF	TGTGCCAGTAGCAAGGGACTAGCGGGGCAAGAGACCCAGTACTTC	TRBD2	TRBV19	TRBJ2-5	-
CASSSVLSENTEAFF	TGTGCCAGTAGTTCGGTGCTCAGCGAGAACACTGAAGCTTTCTTT	-	TRBV19	TRBJ1-1	-
CASSYSGAIKGGELFF	TGTGCCAGCAGTTATAGCGGGGCAATCAAAGGGGGGGAGCTGTTTTTT	TRBD2	TRBV6-5	TRBJ2-2	-
CASSSRSWRDALYGYTF	TGTGCCAGCAGCTCGCGTTCGTGGAGGGATGCTCTTTATGGCTACACCTTC	-	TRBV5-6	TRBJ1-2	-
CASSPREGNNEQFF	TGCGCCAGCAGCCCGCGGGAGGGAAACAATGAGCAGTTCTTC	TRBD2	TRBV10-2	TRBJ2-1	-
CASSLGTGGKAYEQYF	TGTGCCAGCAGCTTAGGTACAGGGGGGAAGGCCTACGAGCAGTACTTC	TRBD1	TRBV7-8	TRBJ2-7	once
CASSLGGGETQYF	TGTGCCAGCAGCTTGGGCGGGGGAGAGACCCAGTACTTC	TRBD2	TRBV5-4	TRBJ2-5	-
CASSWEPFRAIGAYNEQFF	TGTGCCAGCAGCTGGGAACCTTTTCGTGCTATAGGGGCCTACAATGAGCAGTTCTTC	-	TRBV5-8	TRBJ2-1	-
CASSLKELNTEAFF	TGTGCCAGCAGCTTAAAAGAGCTGAACACTGAAGCTTTCTTT	-	TRBV11-1	TRBJ1-1	-
CSVETPGGFYGYTF	TGCAGCGTTGAGACCCCCGGGGGTTTCTATGGCTACACCTTC	-	TRBV29-1	TRBJ1-2	-
CARGVRETQYF	TGTGCCAGAGGAGTAAGAGAGACCCAGTACTTC	-	TRBV5-4	TRBJ2-5	-
CASSLEGAGNQPQHF	TGCGCCAGCAGCTTGGAAGGGGCTGGGAATCAGCCCCAGCATTTT	-	TRBV5-1	TRBJ1-5	-
CASRTAGGSSPLHF	TGTGCCAGCCGAACGGCAGGGGGCAGCTCACCCCTCCACTTT	TRBD1	TRBV27	TRBJ1-6	-
CASSPEVASAPYEQYF	TGTGCCAGCAGCCCGGAAGTGGCTAGCGCTCCCTACGAGCAGTACTTC	-	TRBV4-2	TRBJ2-7	-
CASSLASGGAGTDTQYF	TGCGCCAGCAGCTTGGCTAGCGGGGGGGCCGGCACAGATACGCAGTATTTT	TRBD2	TRBV5-1	TRBJ2-3	-
CASSPYDRGDTGELFF	TGTGCCAGCAGTCCGTACGACAGGGGAGACACCGGGGAGCTGTTTTTT	TRBD1	TRBV27	TRBJ2-2	once
CASSLDRTNTEAFF	TGTGCCAGCAGCTTGGACAGGACGAACACTGAAGCTTTCTTT	TRBD1	TRBV25-1	TRBJ1-1	-
CASSLDQTGDMGGYTF	TGTGCCAGCAGCTTGGACCAGACAGGGGATATGGGTGGCTACACCTTC	TRBD1	TRBV5-4	TRBJ1-2	-
CASSHPATGTYEQYF	TGCGCCAGCAGCCACCCGGCGACAGGGACATACGAGCAGTACTTC	TRBD1	TRBV4-1	TRBJ2-7	-
CASTGTGGTGELFF	TGTGCCAGTACCGGGACAGGGGGCACCGGGGAGCTGTTTTTT	TRBD1	TRBV19	TRBJ2-2	-
CASSFTGGGYEQYF	TGCGCCAGCAGCTTCACAGGGGGCGGGTACGAGCAGTACTTC	TRBD1	TRBV23-1	TRBJ2-7	once
CASSPLEAGALYEQYF	TGTGCCAGCAGTCCCCTTGAAGCGGGAGCTCTGTACGAGCAGTACTTC	TRBD2	TRBV28	TRBJ2-7	-
CASKRITASYNEQFF	TGTGCCAGCAAGAGGATTACGGCGTCCTACAATGAGCAGTTCTTC	-	TRBV6-5	TRBJ2-1	-
CASSLGSTGVPYNSPLHF	TGTGCCAGCAGCTTGGGATCGACAGGGGTCCCCTATAATTCACCCCTCCACTTT	TRBD1	TRBV5-4	TRBJ1-6	-
CASRRTGLSDEQYF	TGTGCCAGCAGAAGGACAGGTCTGTCGGACGAGCAGTACTTC	TRBD1	TRBV2	TRBJ2-7	-
CASSIVGGGWNIQYF	TGTGCCAGTAGTATAGTTGGGGGCGGCTGGAACATTCAGTACTTC	-	TRBV19	TRBJ2-4	-
CASSPAVGGLGYTF	TGTGCCAGCAGCCCTGCGGTCGGGGGTCTGGGCTACACCTTC	-	TRBV7-9	TRBJ1-2	-
CASSRGQGPLETQYF	TGTGCCAGCAGCCGAGGACAGGGACCTTTAGAGACCCAGTACTTC	TRBD1	TRBV6-1	TRBJ2-5	-
CASSRQGSYNEQFF	TGTGCCAGCAGTCGACAGGGCTCCTACAATGAGCAGTTCTTC	TRBD1	TRBV6-1	TRBJ2-1	-
CAWELGSDSPYGYTF	TGTGCCTGGGAGCTGGGGTCGGACTCCCCCTATGGCTACACCTTC	-	TRBV30	TRBJ1-2	-
CASSSGDRGNTEAFF	TGTGCCAGCAGCTCAGGGGACAGGGGAAACACTGAAGCTTTCTTT	TRBD1	TRBV7-9	TRBJ1-1	-
CASSSESGRKGEQYF	TGTGCCAGCAGCTCGGAAAGCGGGAGGAAGGGAGAGCAGTACTTC	TRBD2	TRBV5-6	TRBJ2-7	-
CAWSPGGAQPQHF	TGTGCCTGGAGTCCAGGGGGAGCTCAGCCCCAGCATTTT	TRBD1	TRBV30	TRBJ1-5	-
CASRGSDTGELFF	TGTGCCAGCAGGGGTAGCGACACCGGGGAGCTGTTTTTT	-	TRBV11-2	TRBJ2-2	once
CASSLLGLADNYEQYF	TGTGCCAGCAGTTTACTGGGACTAGCGGATAACTACGAGCAGTACTTC	TRBD2	TRBV28	TRBJ2-7	-
CASSPTLLDEQYF	TGTGCCAGCAGCCCCACTCTGCTAGACGAGCAGTACTTC	-	TRBV7-9	TRBJ2-7	once
CASSGQGALGEAFF	TGTGCCAGCAGCGGACAGGGAGCCCTCGGGGAAGCTTTCTTT	TRBD1	TRBV7-9	TRBJ1-1	-
CSVETGSETQYF	TGCAGCGTCGAAACAGGGTCGGAGACCCAGTACTTC	-	TRBV29-1	TRBJ2-5	-
CASSHPLAGGGNEQFF	TGCGCCAGCAGCCACCCCCTAGCGGGAGGGGGCAATGAGCAGTTCTTC	TRBD2	TRBV4-1	TRBJ2-1	once
CASSLGRGTGLYEQYF	TGTGCCAGCAGCTTAGGGAGGGGGACAGGGCTCTACGAGCAGTACTTC	TRBD1	TRBV11-2	TRBJ2-7	-
CASSPSGQGNYGYTF	TGTGCCAGTAGTCCGTCCGGACAGGGTAACTATGGCTACACCTTC	TRBD1	TRBV19	TRBJ1-2	-
CASSTTGGNQPQHF	TGTGCCAGTAGTACCACAGGGGGCAATCAGCCCCAGCATTTT	TRBD1	TRBV19	TRBJ1-5	-
CASSLTSGREQYF	TGTGCCAGCAGTTTGACAAGCGGGAGGGAGCAGTACTTC	TRBD2	TRBV27	TRBJ2-7	-
CASSLGQGVDEQYF	TGTGCCAGCAGTTTGGGACAGGGGGTTGACGAGCAGTACTTC	TRBD1	TRBV11-3	TRBJ2-7	-
CASTRTETYEQYF	TGTGCCAGCACCCGGACAGAGACCTACGAGCAGTACTTC	-	TRBV2	TRBJ2-7	-
CARYPGGNTEAFF	TGTGCCAGGTACCCGGGGGGAAACACTGAAGCTTTCTTT	-	TRBV2	TRBJ1-1	-
CASSLGLAGTSTDTQYF	TGCGCCAGCAGCTTGGGACTAGCGGGTACCAGCACAGATACGCAGTATTTT	TRBD2	TRBV5-1	TRBJ2-3	once
CAIHSLDRGKDNEQFF	TGCGCCATCCATTCCCTCGACAGGGGCAAGGACAATGAGCAGTTCTTC	TRBD1	TRBV10-1	TRBJ2-1	once
CASSLYSEAFF	TGTGCCAGCAGTCTGTATTCTGAAGCTTTCTTT	-	TRBV2	TRBJ1-1	-